The 13 T cell receptor beta chains below come from one sample, sequenced in a study of T cell responses to AZD1222 COVID-19 vaccine. This table comes from immunoSEQ multiplex PCR, and its TCRdb copy is limited to in-frame clones, with some not included. This sample carries 200,000 or so clones, 90% to 95% of them seen once, and the ten largest clones take 7.5% to 10%. Sequencing was performed on peripheral blood, taken on day 0 of AZD1222 vaccination. The source is an adult in good health.

This clone has only a few counts. V and J are TRBV7-8 and TRBJ2-7; weak D call: TRBD2 (5 bases). This CDR3 spans 14 amino acids. With 2 bases removed from V and 9 bases from J, the gap between germline ends came to 17 bases. CDR1 is SGHVS, CDR2 FQNEAQ, per germline. In DNA, the CDR3 is TGTGCCAGCAGCTTACCGGGGTCCTCCTTGGGGCAGTACTTC. Protein: CASSLPGSSLGQYF.

This clone was seen just once. V usage is TRBV28 and J usage is TRBJ1-1; D is perhaps TRBD1 (6 bases). CDR3 length equals 14 residues. Trimming removed 3 bases from V and 1 base from J, with 9 bases in between. Germline-derived CDR1 and CDR2 are MDHEN and SYDVKM. In DNA form, the CDR3 reads TGTGCCAGCAGTTTGGGGGGGGCGAACACTGAAGCTTTCTTT. Encoded protein: CASSLGGANTEAFF.

The chain is built from TRBV19 and TRBJ1-5; D is ambiguous. V shed 5 bases and J shed 7 bases, with 21 bases lying between them. Germline lookup yields CDR1 LNHDA and CDR2 SQIVND (reference sequence). The CDR3 contains 16 residues. CDR3 in amino acids: CASSLRLGAGVQPQHF. The CDR3 DNA sequence: TGTGCCAGTAGTCTTAGACTAGGAGCGGGTGTACAGCCCCAGCATTTT.

This rearrangement joins TRBV6-5 to TRBJ2-5; 8 bases map to TRBD2. The J segment lost 5 bases and the V segment lost 6 bases, leaving 11 bases of the junction unmatched. Per the germline V gene, CDR1 is MNHEY and CDR2 is SVGAGI. The CDR3 length is 15 residues. The CDR3, as DNA: TGTGCCAGCAGACCAAGCGGGAGTAGGGGGGAGACCCAGTACTTC. This gives the protein CASRPSGSRGETQYF.

V usage is TRBV7-9 and J usage is TRBJ1-1, with unresolved D. Trimming left V 5 bases short and J 0 bases short, with 10 bases between. Germline V gene data show CDR1 as SEHNR and CDR2 as FQNEAQ (reference sequence). The CDR3 runs 14 residues. Here the CDR3 DNA reads TGTGCCAGCAGCCGCAGTATGTTGAACACTGAAGCTTTCTTT. Protein: CASSRSMLNTEAFF.

The chain uses TRBV27 and TRBJ1-5; a weak D match, TRBD1 (5 bases). Per germline, CDR1 MNHEY and CDR2 SMNVEV (reference sequence). The CDR3 loop spans 14 amino acids. Trimming removed 2 bases at V and 4 bases at J, with 9 bases between. The CDR3 region is CASSLRGRNQPQHF. The CDR3 DNA sequence: TGTGCCAGCAGTTTACGGGGGAGGAATCAGCCCCAGCATTTT.

The J gene is TRBJ2-3, the V gene TRBV4-2, with 13 bases identical to TRBD2. Per germline, CDR1 LGHNA and CDR2 YNFKEQ. The CDR3 covers 20 residues. With V trimmed by 3 bases and J by 1 base, 13 bases remained unmatched. The DNA of the CDR3 is TGTGCCAGCAGCCACCACCTAACACTAGCGGGAGGGTGGGGCACAGATACGCAGTATTTT. It encodes CASSHHLTLAGGWGTDTQYF.

This sequence joins TRBV10-1 and TRBJ1-6; D gene ambiguous. The V end lost 7 bases, the J end lost 14 bases, and 15 bases lay between the germline ends. The CDR3 covers 12 residues. Germline values: CDR1 WNHNN, CDR2 SYGVQD (reference sequence). CDR3 loop: CASTHGPIALHF. DNA for the CDR3: TGCGCCAGCACCCACGGACCAATAGCCCTCCACTTT.

This clone was detected only once. This chain uses TRBV7-9 with TRBJ1-1; 9 bases match TRBD1. With 5 bases clipped from V and 4 bases from J, the junction kept 5 bases outside the gene matches. The CDR3 length is 14 residues. Germline V gene sequence: CDR1 SEHNR, CDR2 FQNEAQ (reference sequence). The CDR3 protein is CASSRTGGGTEAFF. The CDR3, as DNA: TGTGCCAGCAGCCGCACAGGGGGCGGCACTGAAGCTTTCTTT.

The chain links TRBV11-2 to TRBJ1-2; D is possibly TRBD1 (5 bases). CDR3 length: 15 residues. Germline lookup yields CDR1 SGHAT and CDR2 FQNNGV. The V end was cut by 0 bases, the J end by 8 bases, with 16 bases between. The CDR3 sequence: CASSLDGGAVGGYTF. For the CDR3, the DNA is TGTGCCAGCAGCTTAGATGGCGGGGCAGTGGGAGGCTACACCTTC.

This clone was seen a single time. This chain uses TRBV12-3 or TRBV12-4 with TRBJ1-1, with D possibly TRBD1 on 5 matching bases. V lost 10 bases and J 3 bases, leaving 15 bases between the germline ends. The CDR3 has 13 residues. Written as DNA, the CDR3 is TGTGCCACCGGTTACAGGCCCTACACTGAAGCTTTCTTT. This codes for CATGYRPYTEAFF.

V usage is TRBV18 and J usage is TRBJ1-2, with D unresolved. Germline V gene lookup returns CDR1 KGHSH and CDR2 LQKENI. The CDR3 consists of 14 residues. V lost 1 base to trimming and J lost 6 bases, with 12 bases between them. For the CDR3, the DNA is TGTGCCAGCTCACCACTGGGGTTCGGGGATGGCTACACCTTC. Amino acid sequence: CASSPLGFGDGYTF.

The chain couples TRBV5-1 to TRBJ2-1, with TRBD2 as a possible D gene (7 bases). Germline loops: CDR1 SGHRS, CDR2 YFSETQ. This CDR3 is built from 15 residues. V lost 4 bases and J 7 bases, leaving 18 bases between the germline ends. The CDR3 DNA reads as TGCGCCAGCAGCCTAGGGGGAGGGCCGAGGAATGAGCAGTTCTTC. Protein: CASSLGGGPRNEQFF.